This passage covers 15 T cell receptor beta chains from one sample sequenced in a study of CD8 T cells in Susac syndrome. With random hexamers, roughly 0.45 to 1 ug RNA was reverse transcribed. TCRdb used MiXCR to reprocess the immunoSEQ multiplex PCR reads, holding one entry per CDR3 protein. The sample holds some 180,000 distinct CDR3 sequences, 80% to 95% seen once. Sample: CD4+ T cells from PBMCs. Every receptor here comes from a human donor in good health.

The chain is built from TRBV2 and TRBJ1-2; perhaps TRBD1 as D (5 bases). Trimming removed 5 bases at V and 4 bases at J, with 8 bases between. CDR3 length: 12 residues. Per germline, CDR1 SNHLY and CDR2 FYNNEI. CDR3 nucleotide sequence: TGTGCCAGCAGTTCGACAGTCTATGGCTACACCTTC. This gives the protein CASSSTVYGYTF.

J is TRBJ1-1 and V is TRBV18; TRBD1 matches at 8 bases. The length of the CDR3 is 14 residues. Per the germline V gene, CDR1 is KGHSH and CDR2 is LQKENI. With V trimmed by 2 bases and J by 2 bases, 1 base remained unmatched. CDR3 amino acids: CASSPTGGNTEAFF. The CDR3 DNA sequence: TGTGCCAGCTCACCAACAGGGGGTAACACTGAAGCTTTCTTT.

The chain joins TRBV29-1 to TRBJ2-5; D gene uncertain. CDR1 is SQVTM, CDR2 ANQGSEA, per germline. Trimming removed 3 bases from V and 5 bases from J, with 13 bases in between. This CDR3 contains 13 residues. CDR3 sequence reads: CSVDWGVAETQYF. For the CDR3, the DNA is TGCAGCGTTGATTGGGGTGTGGCGGAGACCCAGTACTTC.

The chain combines TRBV5-1 with TRBJ2-7; D is uncertain. V lost 1 base and J lost 1, with 9 bases in between. Germline V gives CDR1 SGHRS, CDR2 YFSETQ. The CDR3 has 14 residues. The CDR3 loop is CASSLTVRSYEQYF. The CDR3 DNA reads as TGCGCCAGCAGCTTGACAGTCCGTTCCTACGAGCAGTACTTC.

V and J are TRBV7-6 and TRBJ2-7, with D possibly being TRBD1 (6 bases). The CDR3 length is 14 residues. V lost 0 bases to trimming and J lost 6 bases, with 12 bases between them. Germline values: CDR1 SGHVS, CDR2 FNYEAQ. Written as DNA, the CDR3 is TGTGCCAGCAGCTTAGCACAGGGTCTGAGCGAGCAGTACTTC. Translating it yields CASSLAQGLSEQYF. Together with reference TRBV7-6 and TRBJ2-7, the CDR3 gives the full variable domain: GAGVSQSPRYKVTKRGQDVALRCDPISGHVSLYWYRQALGQGPEFLTYFNYEAQQDKSGLPNDRFSAERPEGSISTLTIQRTEQRDSAMYRCASSLAQGLSEQYFGPGTRLTVT.

The chain joins TRBV29-1 to TRBJ1-2, with D tentatively TRBD1 (5 bases). The V end lost 4 bases, the J end lost 3 bases, and 15 bases lay between the germline ends. Germline V gives CDR1 SQVTM, CDR2 ANQGSEA. CDR3 length: 14 amino acids. The CDR3 is CSVAQTGGYYGYTF. The CDR3 DNA reads TGCAGCGTTGCCCAAACAGGCGGATACTATGGCTACACCTTC.

The chain carries TRBV29-1 and TRBJ2-2; 11 bases align to TRBD1. Germline V lookup: CDR1 SQVTM, CDR2 ANQGSEA. V dropped 4 bases and J dropped 2; count of bases not matched to a gene: 3. This CDR3 has 15 amino acids. CDR3 sequence (DNA): TGCAGCGTTGGTGGGACAGGGGGTAACACCGGGGAGCTGTTTTTT. Amino acid sequence: CSVGGTGGNTGELFF.

This chain links TRBV7-9 with TRBJ2-4; D is uncertain. CDR3 length equals 14 residues. Trimming took 5 bases from V and 0 from J, leaving 8 bases between them. CDR1 and CDR2 (germline): SEHNR, FQNEAQ (reference sequence). The CDR3 region is CASSPGLAKNIQYF. The DNA for the CDR3 is TGTGCCAGCAGCCCGGGTTTAGCCAAAAACATTCAGTACTTC.

V and J are TRBV28 and TRBJ2-1; 8 positions agree with TRBD2. CDR1 is MDHEN, CDR2 SYDVKM, per germline. CDR3 length: 16 residues. Trimming at V came to 7 bases and at J to 0 bases, leaving 8 bases not matched to a gene. CDR3 nucleotides: TGTGCCAGCAAACCAACGGGGGGGAGCTCCTACAATGAGCAGTTCTTC. This gives the protein CASKPTGGSSYNEQFF.

The chain uses TRBV12-3 or TRBV12-4 and TRBJ2-2; D gene ambiguous. Trimming stripped 6 bases from V and 5 bases from J, with 13 bases between. This CDR3 has 14 amino acids. This CDR3 is CASSPQTSTGELFF. The CDR3 bases are TGTGCCAGCAGCCCTCAAACGTCAACCGGGGAGCTGTTTTTT.

This clonotype was seen just once. The chain employs TRBV6-1 and TRBJ1-6, with 7 nucleotides matching TRBD1. Per the germline V gene, CDR1 is MNHNS and CDR2 is SASEGT. This CDR3 spans 14 amino acids. J lost 7 bases, V lost 8 bases, and 8 bases had no gene match. The CDR3 loop is CASGRRQGNSPLHF. In DNA form, the CDR3 reads TGTGCCAGCGGACGGCGACAGGGAAATTCACCCCTCCACTTT.

The chain combines TRBV12-3 or TRBV12-4 with TRBJ2-6, with D perhaps matching TRBD1 (6 bases). This CDR3 comprises 13 residues. V was cut by 10 bases and J by 5 bases, with 12 bases left in between. Here the CDR3 DNA reads TGTGCCATCCACACAGGGAGGGCCAACGTCCTGACTTTC. Amino acid sequence: CAIHTGRANVLTF.

V gene TRBV24-1 combines with J gene TRBJ2-6; D unresolved. The CDR3 sequence is 15 residues long. Trimming shortened V by 4 bases and J by 0 bases, and 6 bases separated the two germline ends. In germline, CDR1 is KGHDR, CDR2 SFDVKD. CDR3 bases: TGTGCCACCAGTGACAGTAGCTCTGGGGCCAACGTCCTGACTTTC. This translates into CATSDSSSGANVLTF.

V and J are TRBV12-3 or TRBV12-4 and TRBJ2-7, with D hard to call. The CDR3 totals 12 residues. The V end lost 1 base, the J end lost 6 bases, and 7 bases lay between the germline ends. In DNA, the CDR3 is TGTGCCAGCAGTTTAGGTCGCGGCGAGCAGTACTTC. Translated: CASSLGRGEQYF.

This chain links TRBV7-3 with TRBJ2-1; tentatively, D is TRBD1 (7 bases). The CDR3 totals 15 residues. The V gene lost 5 bases and the J gene lost 9 bases, with 20 bases spanning the gap. Germline V CDR1 and CDR2: SGHTA, FQGTGA. The CDR3 is CASSPRLDPGGEQFF. CDR3 coding DNA: TGTGCCAGCAGCCCCAGACTAGACCCAGGGGGTGAGCAGTTCTTC. The variable domain in full, completed from reference TRBV7-3 and TRBJ2-1, reads GAGVSQTPSNKVTEKGKYVELRCDPISGHTALYWYRQSLGQGPEFLIYFQGTGAADDSGLPNDRFFAVRPEGSVSTLKIQRTERGDSAVYLCASSPRLDPGGEQFFGPGTRLTVL.